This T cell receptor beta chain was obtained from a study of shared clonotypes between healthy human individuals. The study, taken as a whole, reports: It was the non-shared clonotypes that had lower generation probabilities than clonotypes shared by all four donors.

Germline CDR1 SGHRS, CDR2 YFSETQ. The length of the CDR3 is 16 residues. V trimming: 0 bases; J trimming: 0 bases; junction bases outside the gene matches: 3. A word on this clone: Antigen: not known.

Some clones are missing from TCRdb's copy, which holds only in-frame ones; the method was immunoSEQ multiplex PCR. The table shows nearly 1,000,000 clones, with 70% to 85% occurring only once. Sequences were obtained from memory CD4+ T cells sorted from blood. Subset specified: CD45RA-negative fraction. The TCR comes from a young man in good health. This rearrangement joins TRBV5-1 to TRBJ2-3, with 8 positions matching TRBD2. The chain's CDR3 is CASSLVGGRSTDTQYF. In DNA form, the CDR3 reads TGCGCCAGCAGCTTGGTGGGCGGGAGGAGCACAGATACGCAGTATTTT.